This TCR beta chain was retrieved from a study of vaccination and CD4 T cells after COVID-19. MiXCR, run by TCRdb on the PCR reads, gives a single entry per CDR3 protein. The sample carries approximately 14,000 distinct CDR3 sequences, more than 55% recorded once. Sequencing was performed on CD4+ T cells from blood, taken after SARS-CoV-2 vaccination. The sequence was collected from a human donor who had recovered from COVID-19.

The CDR3 spells CSASPSGYNEQFF. The CDR3 DNA reads as TGCAGTGCTAGTCCTAGTGGTTACAATGAGCAGTTCTTC. The chain couples TRBV20-1 to TRBJ2-1; D unresolved. The V gene lost 3 bases and the J gene lost 4 bases, with 10 bases spanning the gap. The CDR3 sequence is 13 residues long. Germline CDR1 and CDR2: DFQATT and SNEGSKA (reference sequence).